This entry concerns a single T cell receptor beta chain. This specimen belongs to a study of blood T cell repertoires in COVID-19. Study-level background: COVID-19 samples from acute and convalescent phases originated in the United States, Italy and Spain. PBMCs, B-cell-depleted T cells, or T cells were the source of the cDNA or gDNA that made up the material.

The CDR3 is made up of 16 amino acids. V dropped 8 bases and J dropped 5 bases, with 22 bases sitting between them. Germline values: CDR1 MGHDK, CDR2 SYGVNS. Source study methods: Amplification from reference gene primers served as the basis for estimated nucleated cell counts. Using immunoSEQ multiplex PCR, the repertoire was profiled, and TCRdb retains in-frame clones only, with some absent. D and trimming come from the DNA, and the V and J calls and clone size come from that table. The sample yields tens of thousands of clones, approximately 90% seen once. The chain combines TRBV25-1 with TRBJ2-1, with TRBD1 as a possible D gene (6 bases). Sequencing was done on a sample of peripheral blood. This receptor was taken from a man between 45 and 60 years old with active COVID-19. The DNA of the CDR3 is TGTGCCAGCTTCGAGGCCTTCGGGACAAGTAACAATGAGCAGTTCTTC. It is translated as CASFEAFGTSNNEQFF. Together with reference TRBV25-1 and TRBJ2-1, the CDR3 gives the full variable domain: EADIYQTPRYLVIGTGKKITLECSQTMGHDKMYWYQQDPGMELHLIHYSYGVNSTEKGDLSSESTVSRIRTEHFPLTLESARPSHTSQYLCASFEAFGTSNNEQFFGPGTRLTVL.